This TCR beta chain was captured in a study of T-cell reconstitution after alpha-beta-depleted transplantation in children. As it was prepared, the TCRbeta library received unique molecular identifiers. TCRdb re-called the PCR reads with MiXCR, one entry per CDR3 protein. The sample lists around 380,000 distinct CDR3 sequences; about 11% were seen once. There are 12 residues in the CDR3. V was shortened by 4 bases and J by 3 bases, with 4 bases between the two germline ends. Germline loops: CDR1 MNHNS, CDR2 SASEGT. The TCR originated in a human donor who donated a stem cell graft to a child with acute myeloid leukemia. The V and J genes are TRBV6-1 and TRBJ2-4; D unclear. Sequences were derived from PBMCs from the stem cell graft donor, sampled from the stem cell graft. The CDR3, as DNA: TGTGCCAGCAGTGCTAACAAAAACATTCAGTACTTC. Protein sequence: CASSANKNIQYF.